This record concerns one T cell receptor beta chain sequence. The antigen is not known. The sample belongs to a study of T cells in tuberculosis. As for the study in general: A South African cohort included IGRA-negative adolescents, latently infected IGRA-positive adolescents and adults with active tuberculosis. Study-wide results and caveats: Active tuberculosis alpha repertoires lay closer to GMM-specific TCRs than controls'. GEM motif frequencies gave 60% to 70% accuracy; the GMM repertoire gave 85% to 90%.

Germline CDR1 and CDR2: MNHEY and SVGAGI. Trimming left V 6 bases short and J 6 bases short, with 14 bases between. This CDR3 is 13 amino acids long. On average about 100,000 T cells per donor were immunosequenced. TCRdb's table, derived via immunoSEQ multiplex PCR, lists solely in-frame clones and lacks some. The sample includes about 25,000 clones, just over 90% of them seen just once. The sequence came from a donor between 10 and 35 years old with latent tuberculosis or without tuberculosis infection. Some clones in this sample may be carry-over from other donors' samples. Sequenced: PBMCs. V is TRBV6-5 and J is TRBJ1-2; D remains ambiguous. As DNA, the CDR3 is TGTGCCAGCAGGGGCACCCCTGGCGATGGCTACACCTTC. Translated, it gives CASRGTPGDGYTF.